A selection of T cell receptor beta chains follows, all from one sample in a study of technical replicates of blood from a few donors. Measured with immunoSEQ multiplex PCR; TCRdb has only the in-frame clones, and not every one. The repertoire consists of tens of thousands of clones, with 75% to 95% occurring once and the leading ten covering approximately 0.4%. Source material: T cells isolated from PBMCs. The receptor source for this set is a human donor in good health. Some clones in this sample may be carry-over from other donors' samples. The conserved cysteine and the conserved F or W are not part of the CDR3 here. A D gene is named only where the DNA matches it firmly. Not every row has a clone size; where given, it reads once, few, many or a size class.

V gene	D gene	CDR3 length	J gene	clone size	CDR3 protein
TRBV7-8	TRBD2	13	TRBJ2-7	-	ASSLAPSRGWEQY
TRBV11-2	TRBD2	12	TRBJ2-1	-	ASSRTSGSNEQF
TRBV2	TRBD2	14	TRBJ2-2	-	ASSDQLAGVSGELF
TRBV19	TRBD1	14	TRBJ2-7	-	ASSRQGRTGSYEQY
TRBV6-5	-	9	TRBJ1-2	once	ATKQGFGYT
TRBV7-9	TRBD2	13	TRBJ2-1	once	ASSPRTSGVNEQF
TRBV4-1	-	14	TRBJ2-7	-	ASSQVGLSPTYEQY
TRBV11-1	-	10	TRBJ1-1	-	ASSFEGRRAF
TRBV4-3	TRBD2	11	TRBJ2-7	-	ASSQERLAGRY
TRBV10-1	-	12	TRBJ2-7	-	ASSEWGEYHEQY
TRBV13	-	14	TRBJ2-2	-	ASSYPNGGHTGELF
TRBV6-5	-	9	TRBJ2-3	once	ASSFSDTQY